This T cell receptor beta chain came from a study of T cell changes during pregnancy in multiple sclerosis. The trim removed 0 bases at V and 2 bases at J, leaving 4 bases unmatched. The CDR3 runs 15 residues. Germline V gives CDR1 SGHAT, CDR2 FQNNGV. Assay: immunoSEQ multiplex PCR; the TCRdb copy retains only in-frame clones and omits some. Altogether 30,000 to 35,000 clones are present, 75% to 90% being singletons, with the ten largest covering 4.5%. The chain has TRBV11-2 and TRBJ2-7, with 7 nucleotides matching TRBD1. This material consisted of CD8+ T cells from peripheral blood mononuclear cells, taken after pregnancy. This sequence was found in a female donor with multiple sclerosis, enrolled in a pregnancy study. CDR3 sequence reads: CASSLEGGRTYEQYF. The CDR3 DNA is TGTGCCAGCAGCTTAGAAGGGGGCAGAACCTACGAGCAGTACTTC.